A single sample is the source of the 31 T cell receptor beta chains below, sequenced in a study of T cells in Graves' hyperthyroidism and ophthalmopathy (dated by TCRdb to about 2019). Library preparation used multiplex PCR. Instrument on record: Illumina HiSeq 2000. Amplification of TCR beta CDR3 regions was carried out from RNA transcripts. The TCR CDR3 was subjected to a first round of RT-PCR using the HTBI primer set and the Qiagen OneStep RT-PCR kit. TCRdb took the public reads, trimmed them with fastp at Q25, ran MiXCR for clone calling and kept in-frame beta chains. Rows matching on CDR3 protein sequence are summarized as one entry with the most common DNA and genes. The sample records hundreds of thousands of distinct CDR3 sequences, approximately 14% of which are singletons. The top ten clonotypes cover around 14% of the sample. The material sequenced was blood. Every receptor here comes from a young man with Graves' ophthalmopathy.

This clonotype was recorded many times. The chain carries TRBV6-1 and TRBJ2-7; the D call may be TRBD1 or TRBD2 (5 bases each). Germline V lookup: CDR1 MNHNS, CDR2 SASEGT. Trimming pared 6 bases from V and 2 bases from J, leaving 17 bases between. The CDR3 has 15 amino acids. The CDR3 protein is CASRFRAPGPYEQYF. The CDR3 DNA reads as TGTGCCAGCAGATTCCGGGCCCCGGGACCCTACGAGCAGTACTTC.

This chain connects TRBV5-6 to TRBJ1-1, with 8 nucleotides matching TRBD1. CDR3 size: 16 residues. Germline V CDR1 and CDR2: SGHDT, YYEEEE. V was pared by 1 base and J by 6 bases, with 11 bases of the junction left unmatched. The CDR3 region has the DNA TGTGCCAGCAGCTTGTGGGGACAGGACAGGGTCGCTGAAGCTTTCTTT. Translating gives CASSLWGQDRVAEAFF.

This chain links TRBV27 with TRBJ2-1; possible D gene TRBD2, 6 bases. The length of the CDR3 is 15 residues. The V end was cut by 5 bases, the J end by 0 bases, with 11 bases between. Looked up from germline, CDR1 is MNHEY and CDR2 is SMNVEV (reference sequence). CDR3 bases: TGTGCCAGCAGTGGCGGGGCAAGCTCCTACAATGAGCAGTTCTTC. This gives the protein CASSGGASSYNEQFF.

This clonotype was found many times. The V and J genes are TRBV7-9 and TRBJ2-2, with TRBD2 matching 11 bases. The CDR3 contains 16 residues. V lost 5 bases to trimming and J lost 3 bases; unmatched junction nucleotides: 5. In germline, CDR1 is SEHNR, CDR2 FQNEAQ (reference sequence). DNA for the CDR3: TGTGCCAGCAGCCCGACTAGCGGGGAGGACACCGGGGAGCTGTTTTTT. It is translated as CASSPTSGEDTGELFF.

At least ten counts were recorded for this clonotype. The chain combines TRBV24-1 with TRBJ1-1; D is possibly TRBD1 (6 bases). Germline V gene sequence: CDR1 KGHDR, CDR2 SFDVKD. The CDR3 runs to 14 residues. The ends were cut back, 8 bases at V and 4 bases at J, with 16 bases in the middle. DNA of the CDR3: TGTGCCACCATCGGGGGGCGAATGGGCACTGAAGCTTTCTTT. This translates into CATIGGRMGTEAFF.

In its sample, this clonotype was seen many times. The genes are TRBV20-1 and TRBJ1-5; no clear D gene. Trimming took off 2 bases at V and 4 bases at J, with 15 bases between the two ends. Germline CDR1 and CDR2: DFQATT and SNEGSKA (reference sequence). CDR3 length equals 15 residues. In DNA form, the CDR3 reads TGCAGTGCTAGACCGGACCGTAGAGAGAATCAGCCCCAGCATTTT. The encoded protein is CSARPDRRENQPQHF.

The sample holds a few counts of this clonotype. V and J are TRBV9 and TRBJ2-1, with 14 bases lining up with TRBD2. This CDR3 has 19 residues. CDR1 and CDR2 (germline): SGDLS, YYNGEE. Germline trimming cut 4 bases from V and 1 base from J; bases unmatched to any gene: 10. CDR3 loop: CASSPGTSGSPRSYNEQFF. The DNA of the CDR3 is TGTGCCAGCAGCCCCGGGACTAGCGGGAGCCCAAGGTCCTACAATGAGCAGTTCTTC.

The chain recombines TRBV5-6 with TRBJ2-7, with 9 bases identical to TRBD2. Looked up from germline, CDR1 is SGHDT and CDR2 is YYEEEE. This CDR3 is built from 15 residues. V trimming: 0 bases; J trimming: 3 bases; junction bases outside the gene matches: 4. As DNA, the CDR3 is TGTGCCAGCAGCTTGGCTCTAGCGGGGCTCTACGAGCAGTACTTC. Its protein is CASSLALAGLYEQYF.

This clonotype was seen ten or more times. V is TRBV7-3 and J is TRBJ2-4, with TRBD1 matching 8 bases. The CDR3 is 15 residues long. Germline V gives CDR1 SGHTA, CDR2 FQGTGA. V lost 1 base, J lost 7 bases, and 6 bases stayed unmatched. CDR3 protein: CASSLNPRQGNIQYF. For the CDR3, the DNA is TGTGCCAGCAGCTTAAACCCTCGACAGGGGAACATTCAGTACTTC.

The sample holds many counts of this clonotype. The chain links TRBV20-1 to TRBJ2-1; either TRBD1 or TRBD2 may supply D (5 bases each). V lost 0 bases and J lost 8, with 14 bases in between. The CDR3 length is 14 residues. The germline gives CDR1 DFQATT, CDR2 SNEGSKA (reference sequence). This CDR3 is CSAREGTVTHEQFF. The CDR3 region has the DNA TGCAGTGCTAGAGAAGGGACCGTGACCCATGAGCAGTTCTTC.

There are many counts of this clonotype. The chain has TRBV10-1 and TRBJ2-7; D is perhaps TRBD2 (5 bases). Germline V gene data show CDR1 as WNHNN and CDR2 as SYGVQD (reference sequence). The CDR3 contains 13 residues. V was trimmed by 1 base and J by 2 bases, leaving 6 bases between them. The CDR3 DNA reads TGCGCCAGCAGTGAGTTCGGGGCCTACGAGCAGTACTTC. This translates into CASSEFGAYEQYF.

This clonotype was seen repeatedly, ten times or more. The CDR3: CASSQDLLQGGYTF. In DNA, the CDR3 is TGTGCCAGCAGCCAGGACCTCCTGCAGGGTGGCTACACCTTC. This chain connects TRBV11-3 to TRBJ1-2, with D tentatively TRBD1 (5 bases). Germline V CDR1 and CDR2: SGHNT, YENEEA. The CDR3 sequence is 14 residues long. V lost 5 bases and J 7 bases, leaving 17 bases between the germline ends.

The V and J genes are TRBV24-1 and TRBJ1-2; no definite D call. This CDR3 has 11 residues. Germline V gene lookup returns CDR1 KGHDR and CDR2 SFDVKD. V lost 7 bases, J lost 7 bases, and 9 bases lay in between. CDR3 DNA sequence: TGTGCCACCAGGAGGAAATGTGGCTACACCTTC. It translates to CATRRKCGYTF.

This chain connects TRBV4-1 to TRBJ1-3; weak D call: TRBD1 (5 bases). Trimming left V 0 bases short and J 2 bases short, with 11 bases between. The CDR3 is 16 residues long. Per germline, CDR1 MGHRA and CDR2 YSYEKL. The CDR3 coding sequence is TGCGCCAGCAGCCAAGATCAGGGCTCCCCTGGAAACACCATATATTTT. Translating gives CASSQDQGSPGNTIYF.

There are many counts of this clonotype. V usage is TRBV5-1 and J usage is TRBJ2-6; no clear D. CDR3 length equals 12 residues. The ends were cut back, 7 bases at V and 1 base at J, with 3 bases in the middle. Per germline, CDR1 SGHRS and CDR2 YFSETQ. For the CDR3, the DNA is TGCGCCAGCCTTTCTGGGGCCAACGTCCTGACTTTC. Its translation: CASLSGANVLTF.

This clonotype was recorded many times. The V call is TRBV28, the J call TRBJ2-7, with 8 bases fitting TRBD1. The CDR3 is made up of 14 amino acids. V gave up 5 bases and J gave up 1 base; unmatched junction bases: 4. Germline-derived CDR1 and CDR2 are MDHEN and SYDVKM. The CDR3 DNA is TGTGCCAGCAGTCTCCGGGACAGGTCCTACGAGCAGTACTTC. This codes for CASSLRDRSYEQYF.

This clonotype was detected ten times or more. The chain is built from TRBV7-9 and TRBJ2-1; D call uncertain. Germline-derived CDR1 and CDR2 are SEHNR and FQNEAQ (reference sequence). This CDR3 is 12 amino acids long. The V end was cut by 0 bases, the J end by 8 bases, with 5 bases between. Here the CDR3 reads CASSLAADEQFF. The CDR3 nucleotides read TGTGCCAGCAGCTTAGCGGCCGATGAGCAGTTCTTC.

The J gene is TRBJ2-6, the V gene TRBV4-1; no definite D call. The CDR3 contains 15 residues. With 1 base removed from V and 0 bases from J, the gap between germline ends came to 4 bases. Germline CDR1 is MGHRA and CDR2 is YSYEKL. This CDR3 is CASSQGLSGANVLTF. CDR3 nucleotides: TGCGCCAGCAGCCAAGGCCTCTCTGGGGCCAACGTCCTGACTTTC.

This clonotype was observed at least ten times. The V call is TRBV18, the J call TRBJ1-2, with 8 bases that match TRBD1. Germline values: CDR1 KGHSH, CDR2 LQKENI. Trimming removed 3 bases from V and 3 bases from J; junction bases left unmatched: 0. The CDR3 runs to 13 residues. The CDR3 region has the DNA TGTGCCAGCTCACCGGACAGGGACTATGGCTACACCTTC. Amino acid sequence: CASSPDRDYGYTF.

This clonotype was counted at least ten times. V is TRBV5-1 and J is TRBJ2-1; D is possibly TRBD1 (5 bases). This CDR3 region has 13 residues. V was shortened by 1 base and J by 6 bases, with 8 bases between the two germline ends. The germline CDR1 and CDR2 sequences are SGHRS and YFSETQ. The CDR3 sequence is CASSLHQGNEQFF. The CDR3 nucleotides read TGCGCCAGCAGCTTGCATCAGGGCAATGAGCAGTTCTTC.

This clonotype was recorded at least ten times. V usage is TRBV4-1 and J usage is TRBJ2-1; perhaps TRBD1 as D (6 bases). Trimming stripped 10 bases from V and 0 bases from J, with 19 bases between. This CDR3 has 16 amino acids. The V gene's germline CDR1 is MGHRA and CDR2 YSYEKL. The CDR3 spells CATLSGVGHSYNEQFF. The CDR3 DNA reads TGCGCCACGTTGTCAGGGGTGGGGCACTCCTACAATGAGCAGTTCTTC.

At least ten counts were recorded for this clonotype. The chain combines TRBV4-1 with TRBJ2-7, with D possibly matching TRBD2 (7 bases). The CDR3 totals 14 residues. V lost 1 base to trimming and J lost 6 bases, with 13 bases between them. Germline V CDR1 and CDR2: MGHRA, YSYEKL. The DNA of the CDR3 is TGCGCCAGCAGCCAAGTAGGGGGGGCAAGCGAGCAGTACTTC. As protein: CASSQVGGASEQYF.

The table lists this clonotype with many counts. The chain uses TRBV6-1 and TRBJ2-1, with D perhaps TRBD2 (6 bases). This CDR3 is built from 13 residues. The V and J ends lost 2 bases and 12 bases respectively, with 14 bases between them. Germline V CDR1 and CDR2: MNHNS, SASEGT. Written as DNA, the CDR3 is TGTGCCAGCAGTGAATCGTCTTGGGGAGGGCAGTTCTTC. Its translation is CASSESSWGGQFF.

The chain is built from TRBV27 and TRBJ2-2, with unresolved D. Germline V gene sequence: CDR1 MNHEY, CDR2 SMNVEV (reference sequence). Trimming removed 0 bases from V and 4 bases from J, with 3 bases in between. The CDR3 is 13 residues long. The CDR3 bases are TGTGCCAGCAGTTTATCCGTCACCGGGGAGCTGTTTTTT. Its translation: CASSLSVTGELFF.

This clonotype was counted a few times. The chain couples TRBV30 to TRBJ2-7; weak D call: TRBD2 (6 bases). From germline, CDR1 is GTSNPN and CDR2 SVGIG (reference sequence). Trimming pared 5 bases from V and 3 bases from J, leaving 17 bases between. This CDR3 is built from 14 residues. The CDR3 DNA reads TGTGCCTGGGGCTCGGGCGGGGCCGGCTACGAGCAGTACTTC. It yields the protein CAWGSGGAGYEQYF.

This clonotype has at least ten counts. The chain uses TRBV18 and TRBJ1-2; D is ambiguous. Per germline, CDR1 KGHSH and CDR2 LQKENI. This CDR3 comprises 13 residues. V lost 3 bases and J lost 7, with 12 bases in between. CDR3 residues: CASSPPLGSGYTF. In DNA, the CDR3 is TGTGCCAGCTCACCGCCCCTGGGGTCTGGCTACACCTTC.

This clonotype was recorded at least ten times. This rearrangement joins TRBV29-1 to TRBJ1-2; D might be TRBD1 (6 bases). V lost 8 bases to trimming and J lost 3 bases, with 10 bases between them. Germline loops: CDR1 SQVTM, CDR2 ANQGSEA. The CDR3 has 11 residues. For the CDR3, the DNA is TGCAGCCAAGGGGGGGACTATGGCTACACCTTC. Its protein is CSQGGDYGYTF.

The chain carries TRBV19 and TRBJ1-1; D gene unclear. Germline V gene data show CDR1 as LNHDA and CDR2 as SQIVND (reference sequence). Trimming shortened V by 6 bases and J by 4 bases, and 12 bases separated the two germline ends. This CDR3 comprises 13 residues. CDR3 in amino acids: CASRPRGPTEAFF. The CDR3 nucleotides read TGTGCCAGTAGGCCCAGAGGGCCCACTGAAGCTTTCTTT. Looking up the rest from reference TRBV19 and TRBJ1-1 gives the full variable domain: DGGITQSPKYLFRKEGQNVTLSCEQNLNHDAMYWYRQDPGQGLRLIYYSQIVNDFQKGDIAEGYSVSREKKESFPLTVTSAQKNPTAFYLCASRPRGPTEAFFGQGTRLTVV.

Notes on this clonotype: A read error may account for a junction end that differs from germline. The chain combines TRBV5-1 with TRBJ1-6, with D perhaps matching TRBD1 (6 bases). The CDR3 contains 15 residues. The germline gives CDR1 SGHRS, CDR2 YFSETQ. DNA of the CDR3: TGCGCCAGCAGCTCAAGGGCCACCCCGGGGGGGCCCCTCTACTTT. This gives the protein CASSSRATPGGPLYF.

The chain carries TRBV11-2 and TRBJ2-7, with D tentatively TRBD1 or TRBD2 (5 bases each). The DNA end favors TRBJ2-1, so the J call may be wrong. This CDR3 region has 14 residues. Germline V lookup: CDR1 SGHAT, CDR2 FQNNGV. The CDR3 spells CASSWAGTTYEQFF. The CDR3 DNA reads TGTGCCAGTAGTTGGGCAGGGACGACCTACGAGCAGTTCTTC.

This clonotype has at least ten counts. This chain connects TRBV24-1 to TRBJ2-4; the D gene is possibly TRBD2 (6 bases). V lost 2 bases to trimming and J lost 7 bases, with 11 bases between them. Germline CDR1 is KGHDR and CDR2 is SFDVKD. The length of the CDR3 is 14 residues. The CDR3 sequence: CATSDSYRGNIQYF. The CDR3 DNA follows: TGTGCCACCAGTGATTCCTACCGGGGGAACATTCAGTACTTC.